The 6 T cell receptor beta chains reported below all come from one sample, sequenced in a study of T cell responses to AZD1222 COVID-19 vaccine. The method was immunoSEQ multiplex PCR; TCRdb's version includes in-frame clones alone and lacks a portion of them. The sample has tens of thousands of clones; around nine tenths are singletons. The sequencing used peripheral blood, collected on day 0 of AZD1222 vaccination. The receptors were sampled from an adult in good health.

The V gene is TRBV5-1, the J gene TRBJ2-3; no clear D gene. This CDR3 comprises 13 residues. The V gene's germline CDR1 is SGHRS and CDR2 YFSETQ. Trimming cost V 2 bases and J 6 bases, with 10 bases left between them. CDR3 in amino acids: CASSFSTPDTQYF. The CDR3 region has the DNA TGCGCCAGCAGCTTCTCGACCCCCGATACGCAGTATTTT.

The chain is built from TRBV19 and TRBJ1-1; D unresolved. CDR3 size: 13 residues. Germline values: CDR1 LNHDA, CDR2 SQIVND (reference sequence). The ends were cut back, 6 bases at V and 3 bases at J, with 11 bases in the middle. The CDR3 reads CASRRRSDTEAFF. DNA for the CDR3: TGTGCCAGTAGGCGGCGTTCAGACACTGAAGCTTTCTTT.

This chain links TRBV3-1 (or the pseudogene TRBV3-2) with TRBJ1-3; 9 nucleotides align to TRBD1. Germline V CDR1 and CDR2: LGHDT, YNNKEL (reference sequence). With V trimmed by 2 bases and J by 3 bases, 5 bases remained unmatched. CDR3 size: 16 residues. CDR3 nucleotide sequence: TGTGCCAGCAGCCAAAACAGGGGGCTAGGTGGAAACACCATATATTTT. It translates to CASSQNRGLGGNTIYF.

The chain links TRBV7-3 to TRBJ1-6; D not certain. The CDR3 contains 15 residues. CDR1 and CDR2 from the germline V gene are SGHTA and FQGTGA. V lost 8 bases to trimming and J lost 7 bases, with 18 bases between them. The CDR3 DNA is TGTGCCAGCCGACCTCGGAATCTTTTAAATTCACCCCTCCACTTT. It yields the protein CASRPRNLLNSPLHF.

This clone was detected only a few times. This rearrangement joins TRBV7-8 to TRBJ2-2; D is perhaps TRBD2 (6 bases). Trimming shortened V by 2 bases and J by 9 bases, and 10 bases separated the two germline ends. The CDR3 sequence is 13 residues long. CDR1 is SGHVS and CDR2 is FQNEAQ in the germline V gene. The chain's CDR3 is CASSLPAGRELFF. CDR3 DNA sequence: TGTGCCAGCAGCTTACCGGCGGGGAGGGAGCTGTTTTTT.

The chain has TRBV11-3 and TRBJ2-7; a possible D gene is TRBD1 (5 bases). V was trimmed by 4 bases and J by 3 bases, leaving 16 bases between them. CDR1 SGHNT and CDR2 YENEEA come from the germline V gene. This CDR3 region has 15 residues. CDR3 residues: CASSYDSLGNYEQYF. As DNA, the CDR3 is TGTGCCAGCAGCTACGACAGCCTCGGAAACTACGAGCAGTACTTC.